This T cell receptor beta chain was observed in a study of control samples from healthy donors and cancer patients. Trimming left V 2 bases short and J 1 base short, with 16 bases between. Germline lookup yields CDR1 SGHTS and CDR2 YDEGEE. The CDR3 length is 17 residues. Clones were read by immunoSEQ multiplex PCR, and TCRdb kept only the in-frame ones, dropping some. The repertoire holds 150,000 to 200,000 clones, with approximately 92% as singletons. Sequenced: blood. J is TRBJ2-1 and V is TRBV5-8, with a weak D call TRBD2 (6 bases). This sequence originates from a man in his thirties or forties in good health. The CDR3 DNA reads TGTGCCAGCAGCTTCTCCTCCGGGACTCCTTCCTACAATGAGCAGTTCTTC. This codes for CASSFSSGTPSYNEQFF.